One sample yielded the 25 T cell receptor beta chains listed below, sequenced in a study of T cells after posttransplantation cyclophosphamide. Methotrexate plus calcineurin inhibitor accompanied controls' myeloablative marrow transplants; sampling was 1 year later. Profiled with immunoSEQ multiplex PCR; TCRdb holds only in-frame clones, not every one. The data hold fewer than 25,000 clones, with more than 70% observed a single time. This specimen was PBMCs, taken after an allogeneic stem cell transplant with a calcineurin inhibitor and methotrexate. The receptors come from a female patient in her fifties who received an allogeneic stem cell transplant from an unrelated donor, was CMV-positive, and had chronic GVHD only. Some T cells here may be from the graft donor.

This clone was counted once. CDR3 in amino acids: CASSQEPPGTANGNTIYF. The CDR3 nucleotides read TGCGCCAGCAGCCAAGAACCCCCCGGGACAGCAAATGGAAACACCATATATTTT. The chain joins TRBV4-1 to TRBJ1-3, with 7 bases lining up with TRBD1. Germline-derived CDR1 and CDR2 are MGHRA and YSYEKL. The CDR3 has 18 amino acids. Unmatched junction bases numbered 11, after V lost 0 bases and J lost 3 bases.

This chain connects TRBV10-3 to TRBJ1-2, with a tentative D call TRBD1 (5 bases). Trimming pared 3 bases from V and 6 bases from J, leaving 20 bases between. The CDR3 contains 16 residues. CDR1 ENHRY and CDR2 SYGVKD come from the germline V gene. CDR3 in DNA: TGTGCCATCAGTGACAGGAAAGGAGGTCCGGGGGATGGCTACACCTTC. Amino acid sequence: CAISDRKGGPGDGYTF.

This chain uses TRBV5-1 with TRBJ2-7, with 9 bases aligning to TRBD2. Germline CDR1 and CDR2: SGHRS and YFSETQ. J gave up 4 bases and V 3 bases, and 8 bases lay outside the gene matches. The CDR3 is 15 amino acids. CDR3 loop: CASSSIAGASYEQYF. In DNA, the CDR3 is TGCGCCAGCAGCTCTATAGCGGGAGCGAGTTACGAGCAGTACTTC.

For this clone: The same CDR3 can be traced to other DNA sequences in this sample. The chain uses TRBV23-1 and TRBJ1-5, with TRBD1 matching over 8 bases. TRBV23-1 qualifies as an ORF whose function is uncertain. The J segment lost 2 bases and the V segment lost 8 bases, leaving 20 bases of the junction unmatched. The CDR3 is 19 residues long. The CDR3 is CASGNTPGQATGGNQPQHF. The DNA for the CDR3 is TGCGCCAGCGGTAACACACCGGGACAGGCGACAGGGGGCAATCAGCCCCAGCATTTT.

The rearrangement joins TRBV11-2 to TRBJ1-2, with a possible D match to TRBD1 (6 bases). The CDR3 length is 16 residues. V lost 1 base to trimming and J lost 3 bases, with 15 bases between them. Germline V gene sequence: CDR1 SGHAT, CDR2 FQNNGV. The CDR3 spells CASSLAGLRGYYGYTF. The DNA for the CDR3 is TGTGCCAGCAGCTTAGCCGGACTCAGGGGTTACTATGGCTACACCTTC. The variable domain in full, with the rest retrieved from reference TRBV11-2 and TRBJ1-2, is EAGVAQSPRYKIIEKRQSVAFWCNPISGHATLYWYQQILGQGPKLLIQFQNNGVVDDSQLPKDRFSAERLKGVDSTLKIQPAKLEDSAVYLCASSLAGLRGYYGYTFGSGTRLTVV.

This rearrangement joins TRBV18 to TRBJ2-5; a weak D match, TRBD2 (5 bases). Near its end, the DNA agrees better with TRBJ2-7, so the J call may be wrong. The V gene's germline CDR1 is KGHSH and CDR2 LQKENI. The CDR3 has 14 residues. CDR3 loop: CASSLRRGFYEQYF. CDR3 nucleotides: TGTGCCAGCTCACTCCGTCGAGGGTTCTACGAGCAGTACTTC.

This chain joins TRBV7-6 and TRBJ2-2; tentative D call: TRBD1 (6 bases). This CDR3 has 17 amino acids. The ends were cut back, 5 bases at V and 0 bases at J, with 16 bases in the middle. Germline V gene lookup returns CDR1 SGHVS and CDR2 FNYEAQ. The CDR3 protein is CASSAGTYWPNTGELFF. For the CDR3, the DNA is TGTGCCAGCAGCGCAGGGACATATTGGCCGAACACCGGGGAGCTGTTTTTT.

The genes are TRBV18 and TRBJ2-5; TRBD1 matches 7 bases. Germline V gives CDR1 KGHSH, CDR2 LQKENI. The CDR3 contains 13 residues. The trim removed 6 bases at V and 5 bases at J, leaving 6 bases unmatched. In nucleotides, the CDR3 is TGTGCCAGCTCCCCGACAGGGCTGGAGACCCAGTACTTC. The encoded protein is CASSPTGLETQYF.

The rearrangement links TRBV6-5 to TRBJ1-2; D not certain. The CDR3 has 13 amino acids. Germline V gives CDR1 MNHEY, CDR2 SVGAGI. The V end was cut by 6 bases, the J end by 3 bases, with 11 bases between. The CDR3 DNA follows: TGTGCCAGCAGCCCCAGACAATACTATGGCTACACCTTC. Protein product: CASSPRQYYGYTF.

The rearrangement uses TRBV5-1 and TRBJ1-1; no reliable D call. The CDR3 has 13 amino acids. In germline, CDR1 is SGHRS, CDR2 YFSETQ. Trimming stripped 4 bases from V and 5 bases from J, with 12 bases between. The CDR3 region is CASSNGLPTEAFF. The CDR3 bases are TGCGCCAGCAGCAACGGACTGCCAACTGAAGCTTTCTTT.

The chain uses TRBV11-2 and TRBJ1-1, with a tentative D call TRBD1 (6 bases). Germline V gene sequence: CDR1 SGHAT, CDR2 FQNNGV. Trimming left V 2 bases short and J 1 base short, with 11 bases between. CDR3 size: 15 residues. In nucleotides, the CDR3 is TGTGCCAGCAGCTTATTGTCAGGGGCGAACACTGAAGCTTTCTTT. Amino acids: CASSLLSGANTEAFF.

This chain joins TRBV4-3 and TRBJ1-2; no definite D call. The CDR3 has 13 amino acids. Trimming pared 5 bases from V and 6 bases from J, leaving 13 bases between. Germline V gives CDR1 LGHNA, CDR2 YSLEER. CDR3 bases: TGCGCCAGCAGCTTGGTCCGGGGTGATGGCTACACCTTC. Its translation is CASSLVRGDGYTF.

The CDR3 region is CASGFSGGLHTEAFF. In nucleotides, the CDR3 is TGTGCTAGTGGTTTCTCCGGGGGATTACACACTGAAGCTTTCTTT. This chain connects TRBV12-5 to TRBJ1-1, with D maybe TRBD1 (5 bases). V was pared by 3 bases and J by 3 bases, with 14 bases between. CDR3 length equals 15 residues. CDR1 LGHNT and CDR2 FRNRAP come from the germline V gene.

The V call is TRBV29-1, the J call TRBJ2-1; D not resolved. The CDR3 contains 11 residues. V was cut by 2 bases and J by 10 bases, with 9 bases left in between. The V gene's germline CDR1 is SQVTM and CDR2 ANQGSEA. The CDR3 DNA reads TGCAGCGTTGAACCACCTAGAGAGCAGTTCTTC. Protein product: CSVEPPREQFF.

A word on this clone: Because the CDR3's place on the DNA is in doubt, the DNA is left out and the CDR3 is given as listed by TCRdb. V and J are TRBV28 and TRBJ1-2; TRBD1 was called by the table and not checked on the DNA. Germline assignment: CDR1 MDHEN and CDR2 SYDVKM. The CDR3 is 23 amino acids in total, end residues counted. Here the CDR3 reads CASSSRQGLHLRFGDQVNRWGTF.

This chain joins TRBV5-5 and TRBJ2-7; 7 positions match TRBD1. Germline CDR1 reads SGHKS; CDR2 reads YYEKEE (reference sequence). This CDR3 comprises 14 residues. V lost 4 bases, J lost 5 bases, and 9 bases stayed unmatched. CDR3 sequence reads: CASSQGQPSNEQYF. The CDR3, as DNA: TGTGCCAGCAGCCAGGGACAGCCATCGAACGAGCAGTACTTC.

The chain links TRBV2 to TRBJ2-5; unclear D gene. V was trimmed by 4 bases and J by 0 bases, leaving 21 bases between them. CDR3 length equals 18 residues. In germline, CDR1 is SNHLY, CDR2 FYNNEI. The CDR3 bases are TGTGCCAGCAGTGTGGTAAAGATAAGTCGCCGGTACCAAGAGACCCAGTACTTC. Translating it yields CASSVVKISRRYQETQYF.

The rearrangement joins TRBV19 to TRBJ2-5; no clear D. Germline V lookup: CDR1 LNHDA, CDR2 SQIVND (reference sequence). V was pared by 0 bases and J by 1 base, with 9 bases between. The CDR3 extends over 15 amino acids. The CDR3 coding sequence is TGTGCCAGTAGTATAGAAGACACCTCCCAAGAGACCCAGTACTTC. Amino acids: CASSIEDTSQETQYF.

In its sample, this clone ranks as medium-sized. The chain links TRBV18 to TRBJ2-3; TRBD2 is a possible D gene (6 bases). CDR1 and CDR2 (germline): KGHSH, LQKENI. This CDR3 is 12 amino acids long. V lost 6 bases and J 6 bases, leaving 10 bases between the germline ends. The CDR3 spells CASSAGSDTQYF. The CDR3 nucleotides are TGTGCCAGCTCGGCGGGATCGGATACGCAGTATTTT.

J is TRBJ2-1 and V is TRBV5-1; a weak D match, TRBD1 (5 bases). The germline V gene has CDR1 SGHRS and CDR2 YFSETQ. The CDR3 totals 14 residues. The V and J ends lost 5 bases and 4 bases respectively, with 13 bases between them. CDR3 in amino acids: CASRGLGDYNEQFF. CDR3 nucleotide sequence: TGCGCCAGCAGAGGGCTAGGGGATTACAATGAGCAGTTCTTC.

The chain joins TRBV27 to TRBJ2-1; 8 bases fit TRBD2. Germline V gene data show CDR1 as MNHEY and CDR2 as SMNVEV (reference sequence). The CDR3 is 14 residues long. The V and J ends lost 8 bases and 0 bases, in that order; junction bases with no gene match: 3. Here the CDR3 DNA reads TGTGCCAGCCAAGCGGGAGCCTCCTACAATGAGCAGTTCTTC. Translation gives CASQAGASYNEQFF.

The chain recombines TRBV5-1 with TRBJ1-2; 11 positions agree with TRBD1. Germline loops: CDR1 SGHRS, CDR2 YFSETQ. J was trimmed by 8 bases and V by 4 bases; bases with no gene match: 4. This CDR3 comprises 13 residues. CDR3 in DNA: TGCGCCAGCAGCCTGAGGACAGGGGGCGGCTACACCTTC. Translated, it gives CASSLRTGGGYTF.

The rearrangement uses TRBV7-2 and TRBJ2-3; the match to TRBD2 covers 12 bases. There are 15 residues in the CDR3. The trim removed 2 bases at V and 4 bases at J, leaving 1 base unmatched. Germline CDR1 reads SGHTA; CDR2 reads FQGNSA. The CDR3, as DNA: TGTGCCAGCAGCTTACCTAGCGGGAGGGCAGATACGCAGTATTTT. Protein: CASSLPSGRADTQYF.

The chain links TRBV4-1 to TRBJ2-5, with D possibly being TRBD2 (6 bases). The V and J ends lost 1 base and 4 bases respectively, with 13 bases between them. This CDR3 is built from 15 residues. The germline CDR1 and CDR2 sequences are MGHRA and YSYEKL. The CDR3 DNA is TGCGCCAGCAGCCAAGTACCCACAGCGGGAGAGACCCAGTACTTC. Translating it yields CASSQVPTAGETQYF.

The CDR3 region is CASSDDRLRGKNEQFF. CDR3 sequence (DNA): TGCGCCAGCAGTGACGACAGGCTAAGGGGAAAAAATGAGCAGTTCTTC. This sequence joins TRBV10-2 and TRBJ2-1, with D possibly TRBD1 on 6 matching bases. CDR3 length: 16 residues. Germline-derived CDR1 and CDR2 are WSHSY and SAAADI. Trimming pared 3 bases from V and 7 bases from J, leaving 19 bases between.